Given below is one T cell receptor (beta chain) in context. Antigen unknown. Both 60 Vbeta primers and 13 Jbeta primers went into the PCR. Data came from immunoSEQ multiplex PCR; TCRdb stores just in-frame clones and leaves some out. Found here are approximately 110,000 clones; the top ten clones hold about 0.59%. The sample belongs to a study of cytomegalovirus exposure and HLA in healthy donors. The CDR3 covers 17 residues. The V and J ends lost 0 bases and 0 bases respectively, with 16 bases between them. Germline CDR1 and CDR2: SGHRS and YFSETQ. Overall study findings and caveats: A link between a missense DCLRE1C variant and TCR beta V- and J-gene trimming emerged from a later analysis. The study labeled 170 or so TCR beta chains cytomegalovirus-associated.

Input material: PBMCs. The V gene is TRBV5-1, the J gene TRBJ2-7; D is possibly TRBD2 (5 bases). The clonotype was recovered from a man in his fifties or sixties in good health and CMV-seronegative. The CDR3 DNA follows: TGCGCCAGCAGCTTGGACAGCGGCACGATAAGCTCCTACGAGCAGTACTTC. Protein: CASSLDSGTISSYEQYF.